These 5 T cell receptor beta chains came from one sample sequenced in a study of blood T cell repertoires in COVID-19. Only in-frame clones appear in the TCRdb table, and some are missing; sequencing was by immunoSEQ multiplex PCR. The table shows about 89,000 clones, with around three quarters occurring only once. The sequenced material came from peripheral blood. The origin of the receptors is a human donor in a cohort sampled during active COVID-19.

The CDR3 sequence is CASSMGVTGVVYEQYF. The CDR3 nucleotides read TGTGCCAGCAGCATGGGGGTGACAGGGGTGGTCTACGAGCAGTACTTC. J is TRBJ2-7 and V is TRBV5-4; TRBD1 matches at 8 bases. This CDR3 spans 16 amino acids. The germline V gene encodes CDR1 SGHNT and CDR2 YYREEE (reference sequence). The V and J ends lost 4 bases and 3 bases, in that order; junction bases with no gene match: 12.

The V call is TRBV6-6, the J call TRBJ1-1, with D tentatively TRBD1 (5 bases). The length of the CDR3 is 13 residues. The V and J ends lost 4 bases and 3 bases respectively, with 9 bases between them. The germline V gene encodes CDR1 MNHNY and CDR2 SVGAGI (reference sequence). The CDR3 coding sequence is TGTGCCAGCAGTTTGGGGGGGGACACTGAAGCTTTCTTT. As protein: CASSLGGDTEAFF.

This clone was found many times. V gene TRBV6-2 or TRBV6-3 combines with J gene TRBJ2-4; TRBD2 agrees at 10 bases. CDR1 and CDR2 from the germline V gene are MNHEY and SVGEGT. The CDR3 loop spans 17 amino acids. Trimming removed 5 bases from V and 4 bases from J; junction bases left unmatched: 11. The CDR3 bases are TGTGCCAGCAGTCCCCGAGGTAGACTAGCGGGTAAAAACATTCAGTACTTC. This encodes CASSPRGRLAGKNIQYF.

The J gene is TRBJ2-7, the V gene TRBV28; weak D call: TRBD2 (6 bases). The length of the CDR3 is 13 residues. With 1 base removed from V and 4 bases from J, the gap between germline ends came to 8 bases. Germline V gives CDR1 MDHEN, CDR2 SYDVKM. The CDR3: CASSLLGGYEQYF. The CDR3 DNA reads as TGTGCCAGCAGTTTATTGGGGGGTTACGAGCAGTACTTC.

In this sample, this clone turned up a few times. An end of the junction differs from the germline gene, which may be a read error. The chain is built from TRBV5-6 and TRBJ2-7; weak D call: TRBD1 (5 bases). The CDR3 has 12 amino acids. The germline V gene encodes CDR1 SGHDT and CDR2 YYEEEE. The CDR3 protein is CASSLVPGFERF. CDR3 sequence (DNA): TGTGCCAGCAGCTTGGTGCCAGGGTTTGAGCGCTTC.